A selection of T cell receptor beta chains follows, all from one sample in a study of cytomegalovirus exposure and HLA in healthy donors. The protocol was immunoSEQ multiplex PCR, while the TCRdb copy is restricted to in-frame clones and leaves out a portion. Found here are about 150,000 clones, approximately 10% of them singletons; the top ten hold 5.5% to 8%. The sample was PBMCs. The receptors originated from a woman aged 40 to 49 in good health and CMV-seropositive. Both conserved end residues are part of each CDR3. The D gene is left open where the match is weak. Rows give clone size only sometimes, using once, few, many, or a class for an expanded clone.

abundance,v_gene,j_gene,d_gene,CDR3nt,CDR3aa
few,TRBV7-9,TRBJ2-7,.,TGTGCCAGCAGCTTCTTCCAGTCATCTTACGAGCAGTACTTC,CASSFFQSSYEQYF
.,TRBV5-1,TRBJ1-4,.,TGCGCCAGCAGCGGGGGGGGTACCGAAGCAACTAATGAAAAACTGTTTTTT,CASSGGGTEATNEKLFF
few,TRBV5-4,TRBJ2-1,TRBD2,TGTGCCAGCAGCTTTAGCGGGGGGGCGGATGAGCAGTTCTTC,CASSFSGGADEQFF
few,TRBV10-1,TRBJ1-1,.,TGCGCCAGCAGTACAGGTAACACTGAAGCTTTCTTT,CASSTGNTEAFF
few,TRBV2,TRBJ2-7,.,TGTGCCAGCAGTGAAGACAGGGGGGGAGTCTACGAGCAGTACTTC,CASSEDRGGVYEQYF
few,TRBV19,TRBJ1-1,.,TGTGCCAGTAGTCCCTTCGGGAGTAACACTGAAGCTTTCTTT,CASSPFGSNTEAFF
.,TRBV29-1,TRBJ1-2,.,TGCAGCGGCCTACAACAGGGTCCTGGCTACACCTTC,CSGLQQGPGYTF
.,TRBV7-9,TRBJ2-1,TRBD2,TGTGCCAGCAGCTTAGGGGATCGGGGGGGCCGGGATGAGCAGTTCTTC,CASSLGDRGGRDEQFF
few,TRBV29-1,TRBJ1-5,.,TGCAGCGTTGGCGAGGGCAATCAGCCCCAGCATTTT,CSVGEGNQPQHF
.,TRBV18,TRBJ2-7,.,TGTGCCAGCTCCCCGATAGGGAGCCCCTACGAGCAGTACTTC,CASSPIGSPYEQYF
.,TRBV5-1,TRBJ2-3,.,TGCGCCAGCAGCTTGGCCGACAACACAGATACGCAGTATTTT,CASSLADNTDTQYF
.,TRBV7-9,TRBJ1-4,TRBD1,TGTGCCAGCAGCCGAACAGGGGGCGCATATGAAAAACTGTTTTTT,CASSRTGGAYEKLFF
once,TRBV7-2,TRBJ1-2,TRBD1,TGTGCCAGCAGCTTAGAGACAGGGCCCTATGGCTACACCTTC,CASSLETGPYGYTF
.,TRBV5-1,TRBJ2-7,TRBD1,TGCGCCAGCAGTCCTACAGGGGGCTTCCCCTACGAGCAGTACTTC,CASSPTGGFPYEQYF
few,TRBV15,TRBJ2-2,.,TGTGCCATAAGACAAGGCGAAACCTACACCGGGGAGCTGTTTTTT,CAIRQGETYTGELFF
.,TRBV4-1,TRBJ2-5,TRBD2,TGCGCCAGCAGCCCGGGACTAGCGGGGGGTCAAGAGACCCAGTACTTC,CASSPGLAGGQETQYF
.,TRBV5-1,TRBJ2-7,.,TGCGCCAGGCCACCCAGCGGCGAGCAGTACTTC,CARPPSGEQYF
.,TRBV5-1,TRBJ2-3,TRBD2,TGCGCCAGCAGCTTGGCCCTGGGAGCGGGGAATACGCAGTATTTT,CASSLALGAGNTQYF
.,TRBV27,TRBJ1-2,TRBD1,TGTGCCAGCAGGGGGACAGGGGCCTATGGCTACACCTTC,CASRGTGAYGYTF
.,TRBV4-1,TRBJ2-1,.,TGCGCCAGCAGCCAGGATATTGACAGCTCTGACAATGAGCAGTTCTTC,CASSQDIDSSDNEQFF
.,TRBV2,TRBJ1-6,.,TGTGCCAGCAGTGAAGAGGCGGGTAGTAATTCACCCCTCCACTTT,CASSEEAGSNSPLHF
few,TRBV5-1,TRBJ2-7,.,TGCGCCAGCAGCTTGGAGGGGTATTACGAGCAGTACTTC,CASSLEGYYEQYF
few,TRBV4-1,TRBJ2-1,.,TGCGCCAGCAGCCAAGCAGGGAAGGGCTCCTACAATGAGCAGTTCTTC,CASSQAGKGSYNEQFF
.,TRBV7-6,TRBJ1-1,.,TGTGCCAGCAGCTTGACAGGTATCAAGAACACTGAAGCTTTCTTT,CASSLTGIKNTEAFF
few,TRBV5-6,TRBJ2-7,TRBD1,TGTGCCAGCAGCTCCGACAGGGACTCCTACGAGCAGTACTTC,CASSSDRDSYEQYF
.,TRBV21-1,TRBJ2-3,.,TGTGCCAGCAGCAAAGCCCTTATCAACCCGGGACAGGGGGAGCATACGCAGTATTTT,CASSKALINPGQGEHTQYF
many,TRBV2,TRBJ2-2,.,TGTGCCAGCAGTAATCAGGGTAGCACCGGGGAGCTGTTTTTT,CASSNQGSTGELFF